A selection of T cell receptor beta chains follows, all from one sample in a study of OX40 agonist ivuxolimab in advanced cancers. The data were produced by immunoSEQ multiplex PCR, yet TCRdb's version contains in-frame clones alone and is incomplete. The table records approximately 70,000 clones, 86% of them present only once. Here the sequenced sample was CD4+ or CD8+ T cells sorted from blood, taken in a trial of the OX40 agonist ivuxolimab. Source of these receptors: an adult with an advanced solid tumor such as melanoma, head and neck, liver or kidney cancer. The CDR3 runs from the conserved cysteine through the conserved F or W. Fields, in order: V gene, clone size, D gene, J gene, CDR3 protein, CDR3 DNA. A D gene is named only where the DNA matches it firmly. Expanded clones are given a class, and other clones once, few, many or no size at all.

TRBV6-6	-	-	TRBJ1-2	CASSYTGSSYGYTF	TGTGCCAGCAGTTACACAGGGAGCTCCTATGGCTACACCTTC
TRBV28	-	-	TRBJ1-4	CASSLMDGANEKLFF	TGTGCCAGCAGTTTAATGGACGGAGCGAATGAAAAACTGTTTTTT
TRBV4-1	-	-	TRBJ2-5	CASSQDEGRQETQYF	TGCGCCAGCAGCCAAGATGAGGGAAGGCAAGAGACCCAGTACTTC
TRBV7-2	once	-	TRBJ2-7	CASSFRQGTYEQYF	TGTGCCAGCAGCTTTCGGCAGGGAACCTACGAGCAGTACTTC
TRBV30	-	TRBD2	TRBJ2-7	CAWSVRGGNEQYF	TGTGCCTGGAGTGTACGGGGGGGAAACGAGCAGTACTTC
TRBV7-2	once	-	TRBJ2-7	CASSPDYRYGEQYF	TGTGCCAGCAGCCCGGACTACCGCTACGGCGAGCAGTACTTC
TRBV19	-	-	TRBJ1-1	CATRQWSTEAFF	TGTGCCACCCGACAGTGGAGCACTGAAGCTTTCTTT
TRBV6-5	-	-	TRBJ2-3	CASSTDSPLGTQYF	TGTGCCAGCAGCACGGACTCCCCATTGGGTACGCAGTATTTT
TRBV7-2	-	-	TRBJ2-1	CASSLGGVIYNEQFF	TGTGCCAGCAGCTTAGGTGGGGTGATCTACAATGAGCAGTTCTTC
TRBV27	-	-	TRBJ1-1	CASSLLRASDTEAFF	TGTGCCAGCAGCCTTCTTCGGGCCTCAGACACTGAAGCTTTCTTT
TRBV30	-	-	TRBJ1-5	CAWSVQGYSNQPQHF	TGTGCCTGGAGTGTACAGGGTTATAGCAATCAGCCCCAGCATTTT
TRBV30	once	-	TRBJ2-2	CAWSPARELFF	TGTGCCTGGAGTCCAGCCCGTGAGCTGTTTTTT
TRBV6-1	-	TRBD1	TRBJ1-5	CASSEVGQANQPQHF	TGTGCCAGCAGTGAGGTGGGACAGGCTAATCAGCCCCAGCATTTT
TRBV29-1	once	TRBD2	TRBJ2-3	CSARGGLAGSTDTQYF	TGCAGCGCCCGTGGGGGACTAGCGGGGTCCACAGATACGCAGTATTTT
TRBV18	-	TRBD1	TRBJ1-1	CASSPGQGAEAFF	TGTGCCAGCTCACCGGGACAGGGGGCTGAAGCTTTCTTT
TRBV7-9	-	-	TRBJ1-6	CASSLENSESPLHF	TGTGCCAGCAGCTTAGAGAACAGCGAATCACCCCTCCACTTT
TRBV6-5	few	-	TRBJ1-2	CASTLNRGDGYTF	TGTGCCAGCACTCTAAATCGAGGGGATGGCTACACCTTC
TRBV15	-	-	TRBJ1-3	CATSRDFPGPGASSGNTIYF	TGTGCCACCAGCAGAGATTTTCCCGGACCGGGGGCGAGTTCTGGAAACACCATATATTTT
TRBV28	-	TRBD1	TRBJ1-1	CASRTLPGQGVSEAFF	TGTGCCAGCAGGACGCTCCCGGGACAGGGGGTATCTGAAGCTTTCTTT
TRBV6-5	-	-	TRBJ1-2	CASSYSRGPGYTF	TGTGCCAGCAGTTACTCGAGGGGACCGGGCTACACCTTC
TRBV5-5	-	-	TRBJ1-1	CASSARNTEAFF	TGTGCCAGCAGCGCTAGGAACACTGAAGCTTTCTTT
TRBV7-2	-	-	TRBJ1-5	CASSFVDSPNQPQHF	TGTGCCAGCAGCTTCGTGGACAGCCCAAATCAGCCCCAGCATTTT
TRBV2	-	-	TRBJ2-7	CASLKGRGLYEQYF	TGTGCCAGCTTAAAGGGCAGGGGATTATACGAGCAGTACTTC
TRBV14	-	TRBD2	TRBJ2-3	CASSQDWTSGGNTQYF	TGTGCCAGCAGCCAAGACTGGACTAGCGGGGGGAATACGCAGTATTTT
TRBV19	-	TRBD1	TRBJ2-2	CASSIATAGTANTGELFF	TGTGCCAGTAGTATAGCTACCGCCGGGACAGCGAACACCGGGGAGCTGTTTTTT
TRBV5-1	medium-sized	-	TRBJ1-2	CASSLAGGNYGYTF	TGCGCCAGCAGCTTGGCTGGGGGGAACTATGGCTACACCTTC
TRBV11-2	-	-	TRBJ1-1	CASSPIRLTEAFF	TGTGCCAGCAGTCCTATTAGACTCACTGAAGCTTTCTTT
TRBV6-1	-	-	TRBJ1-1	CASSVIVAFF	TGTGCCAGCAGCGTGATAGTAGCTTTCTTT
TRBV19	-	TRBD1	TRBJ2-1	CASSTTGMNEQFF	TGTGCCAGTAGTACGACAGGGATGAATGAGCAGTTCTTC
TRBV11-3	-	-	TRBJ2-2	CASSPPGDRDTGELFF	TGTGCCAGCAGCCCTCCGGGGGACAGAGACACCGGGGAGCTGTTTTTT
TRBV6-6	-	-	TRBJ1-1	CASSLEGGTNTEAFF	TGTGCCAGCAGTTTAGAAGGGGGAACGAACACTGAAGCTTTCTTT
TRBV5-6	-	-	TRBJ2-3	CASSSPVESTDTQYF	TGTGCCAGCAGCTCGCCTGTTGAGAGCACAGATACGCAGTATTTT
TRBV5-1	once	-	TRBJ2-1	CASSLNGGKGNEQFF	TGCGCCAGCAGCTTGAATGGGGGGAAAGGCAATGAGCAGTTCTTC
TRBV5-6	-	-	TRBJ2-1	CASRPTGGAPNEQFF	TGTGCCAGCAGACCTACAGGGGGGGCGCCCAATGAGCAGTTCTTC
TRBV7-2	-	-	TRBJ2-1	CASSLSGFLNEQFF	TGTGCCAGCAGCTTAAGTGGCTTTTTAAATGAGCAGTTCTTC
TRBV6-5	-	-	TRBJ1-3	CASSSSGGGNTIYF	-
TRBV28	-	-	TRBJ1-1	CASSLASTGIWAEAFF	TGTGCCAGCAGTTTAGCCTCCACAGGGATCTGGGCTGAAGCTTTCTTT
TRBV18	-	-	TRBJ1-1	CASSPPERAEAFF	TGTGCCAGCTCACCACCGGAGAGGGCTGAAGCTTTCTTT
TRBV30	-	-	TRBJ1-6	CAWMAVVNRGRGRYNSPLHF	TGTGCCTGGATGGCGGTAGTAAATAGGGGCCGTGGACGGTATAATTCACCCCTCCACTTT